This record covers a single T cell receptor beta chain. What it binds is unknown. Clones were sequenced by immunoSEQ multiplex PCR, and TCRdb holds only the in-frame ones, with some missing. The data show almost 100,000 clones, roughly 89% seen once. The data belong to a study of PD-1 blockade in classical Hodgkin lymphoma. All the patients suffered relapse after autologous stem cell transplantation, and brentuximab vedotin exposure differed. The best responses consisted of complete response, partial response or progressive disease. The CDR3 length is 13 residues. Germline V gives CDR1 GTSNPN, CDR2 SVGIG (reference sequence). Trimming left V 4 bases short and J 7 bases short, with 17 bases between. General study findings and limits: Whoever responded completely had baseline diversity much like that seen in newly diagnosed patients.

This chain connects TRBV30 to TRBJ2-7; TRBD1 or TRBD2 may be the D gene (5 bases each). Sequenced here: peripheral blood mononuclear cells (PBMCs), sampled at baseline. The clonotype was recovered from a human donor with classical Hodgkin lymphoma. The CDR3 here is CAWTGAYSWEQYF. The CDR3 DNA reads as TGTGCCTGGACCGGGGCCTACTCCTGGGAGCAGTACTTC.